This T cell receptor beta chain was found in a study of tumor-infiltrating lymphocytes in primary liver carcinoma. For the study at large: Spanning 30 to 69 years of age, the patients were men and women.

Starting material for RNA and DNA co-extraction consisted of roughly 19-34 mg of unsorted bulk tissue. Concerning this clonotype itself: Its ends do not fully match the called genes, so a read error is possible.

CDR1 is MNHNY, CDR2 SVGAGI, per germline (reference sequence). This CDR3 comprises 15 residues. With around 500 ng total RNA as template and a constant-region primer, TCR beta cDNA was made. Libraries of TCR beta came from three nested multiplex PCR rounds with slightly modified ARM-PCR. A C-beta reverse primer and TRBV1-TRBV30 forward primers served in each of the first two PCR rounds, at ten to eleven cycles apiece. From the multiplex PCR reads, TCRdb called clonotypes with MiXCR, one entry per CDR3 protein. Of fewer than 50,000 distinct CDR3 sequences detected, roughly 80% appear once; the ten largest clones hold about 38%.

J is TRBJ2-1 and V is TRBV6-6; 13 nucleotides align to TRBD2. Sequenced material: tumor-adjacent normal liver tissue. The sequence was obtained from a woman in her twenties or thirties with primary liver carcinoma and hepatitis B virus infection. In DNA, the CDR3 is TGTGCAAGCAAACCAGGACTAGCGGGAGAAAATGGGCAGTTCTTC. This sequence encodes CASKPGLAGENGQFF.